This entry describes one T cell receptor beta chain. The data derive from a study of blood T cell repertoires in COVID-19. Across the whole study: Sources were T cells, B-cell-depleted T cells, or PBMCs; the material itself was cDNA or gDNA.

The method was immunoSEQ multiplex PCR; TCRdb's version includes in-frame clones alone and lacks a portion of them. The sample holds 130,000 to 150,000 clones, approximately 86% seen once. V was clipped by 4 bases and J by 3 bases; unmatched bases: 2. The CDR3 contains 14 residues. Per the germline V gene, CDR1 is KGHSH and CDR2 is LQKENI. The clonotype comes from a middle-aged woman with active or convalescent COVID-19. The specimen sequenced was peripheral blood. The rearrangement links TRBV18 to TRBJ1-2, with 10 positions matching TRBD1. The CDR3 reads CASSRQGADYGYTF. The CDR3, as DNA: TGTGCCAGCTCACGACAGGGGGCGGACTATGGCTACACCTTC.